The 11 T cell receptor beta chains given below trace back to one sample, sequenced in a study of control samples from healthy donors and cancer patients. Here immunoSEQ multiplex PCR was the method, and the copy in TCRdb shows in-frame clones only, minus some. The repertoire holds 90,000 to 100,000 clones, with around 82% as singletons. Input material: blood. The source is a man in his fifties or sixties in good health.

The CDR3, as DNA: TGTGCCTGGAGTCCCGCGGGGGCTGGGGCCAACGTCCTGACTTTC. Translating it yields CAWSPAGAGANVLTF. The V and J genes are TRBV30 and TRBJ2-6, with 7 bases matching TRBD2. This CDR3 is built from 15 residues. The V and J ends lost 2 bases and 2 bases, in that order; junction bases with no gene match: 3. Germline CDR1 and CDR2: GTSNPN and SVGIG (reference sequence).

The V gene is TRBV14, the J gene TRBJ1-2; D call uncertain. Germline CDR1 SGHDN, CDR2 FVKESK. The CDR3 spans 15 residues. V lost 4 bases to trimming and J lost 2 bases, with 14 bases between them. Written as DNA, the CDR3 is TGTGCCAGCAGCCCCGGGAGTGGAACGAACTATGGCTACACCTTC. It encodes CASSPGSGTNYGYTF.

This clone has only one observation. The chain uses TRBV11-2 and TRBJ2-7; 9 bases agree with TRBD1. Germline V gives CDR1 SGHAT, CDR2 FQNNGV. The CDR3 has 16 amino acids. V was clipped by 5 bases and J by 2 bases; unmatched bases: 10. CDR3 residues: CASSGNRGLNAYEQYF. The CDR3 bases are TGTGCCAGCAGCGGTAACAGGGGGCTCAACGCCTACGAGCAGTACTTC.

The CDR3 region has the DNA TGTGCCAGCAGCTTGAGAGAGCCAGATACGCAGTATTTT. It encodes CASSLREPDTQYF. The chain joins TRBV5-8 to TRBJ2-3; D remains unclear. This CDR3 spans 13 amino acids. The V and J ends lost 1 base and 4 bases respectively, with 7 bases between them. Germline V gene sequence: CDR1 SGHTS, CDR2 YDEGEE.

The chain links TRBV2 to TRBJ2-7, with TRBD1 matching 10 bases. Germline V gene sequence: CDR1 SNHLY, CDR2 FYNNEI. J was trimmed by 10 bases and V by 6 bases; bases with no gene match: 12. The CDR3 contains 14 residues. The CDR3: CASSFNSGTGEQYF. In nucleotides, the CDR3 is TGTGCCAGCAGCTTTAACTCCGGGACAGGGGAACAGTACTTC.

This clone was recorded once. The chain combines TRBV6-1 with TRBJ2-3; either TRBD1 or TRBD2 may fit D (5 bases each). The V end lost 2 bases, the J end lost 0 bases, and 12 bases lay between the germline ends. Germline V gene sequence: CDR1 MNHNS, CDR2 SASEGT. The CDR3 extends over 16 amino acids. DNA for the CDR3: TGTGCCAGCAGTGAACGAGTGGGGGTTAGCACAGATACGCAGTATTTT. Translation gives CASSERVGVSTDTQYF.

In this sample, this clone turned up once. V gene TRBV12-3 or TRBV12-4 combines with J gene TRBJ2-1; possible D gene TRBD2, 5 bases. The CDR3 is 13 residues long. V lost 5 bases to trimming and J lost 3 bases, with 8 bases between them. Here the CDR3 DNA reads TGTGCCAGCAGTGGGAGAAGCTACAATGAGCAGTTCTTC. Its translation: CASSGRSYNEQFF.

This sequence joins TRBV13 and TRBJ2-1, with 11 positions matching TRBD2. This CDR3 is 16 amino acids long. Germline V lookup: CDR1 PRHDT, CDR2 FYEKMQ (reference sequence). Losses at the gene ends were 5 bases for V and 8 bases for J; bases not matched to a gene: 11. The CDR3 DNA follows: TGTGCCAGCAGCCGACGACTAGCGGGAAATCTCGATGAGCAGTTCTTC. Amino acids: CASSRRLAGNLDEQFF. Drawing the rest from reference TRBV13 and TRBJ2-1, the complete variable domain is AAGVIQSPRHLIKEKRETATLKCYPIPRHDTVYWYQQGPGQDPQFLISFYEKMQSDKGSIPDRFSAQQFSDYHSELNMSSLELGDSALYFCASSRRLAGNLDEQFFGPGTRLTVL.

This clone is a singleton in its sample. This chain uses TRBV19 with TRBJ2-1; D unclear. Germline loops: CDR1 LNHDA, CDR2 SQIVND (reference sequence). The CDR3 loop spans 16 amino acids. V was trimmed by 8 bases and J by 2 bases, leaving 19 bases between them. In nucleotides, the CDR3 is TGTGCCAGTTCAACTGACATCCGACCCGCCTACAATGAGCAGTTCTTC. Residues: CASSTDIRPAYNEQFF.

The chain is built from TRBV7-9 and TRBJ1-2; a possible D gene is TRBD1 (5 bases). The germline V gene encodes CDR1 SEHNR and CDR2 FQNEAQ (reference sequence). V was trimmed by 5 bases and J by 8 bases, leaving 24 bases between them. The CDR3 spans 16 residues. CDR3 protein: CASSPDSGHGLRGYTF. CDR3 coding DNA: TGTGCCAGCAGCCCCGACTCAGGACATGGATTGAGGGGCTACACCTTC. The full variable domain, rest sourced from reference TRBV7-9 and TRBJ1-2, is DTGVSQNPRHKITKRGQNVTFRCDPISEHNRLYWYRQTLGQGPEFLTYFQNEAQLEKSRLLSDRFSAERPKGSFSTLEIQRTEQGDSAMYLCASSPDSGHGLRGYTFGSGTRLTVV.

This clone qualifies as medium-sized. V and J are TRBV3-1 (or the pseudogene TRBV3-2) and TRBJ1-1; a possible D gene is TRBD1 (6 bases). Looked up from germline, CDR1 is LGHDT and CDR2 is YNNKEL (reference sequence). CDR3 length equals 16 residues. Deletions cut 2 bases from V and 0 bases from J, with 13 bases between. The CDR3 protein is CASSQRGTVMNTEAFF. As DNA, the CDR3 is TGTGCCAGCAGCCAAAGGGGGACGGTAATGAACACTGAAGCTTTCTTT.